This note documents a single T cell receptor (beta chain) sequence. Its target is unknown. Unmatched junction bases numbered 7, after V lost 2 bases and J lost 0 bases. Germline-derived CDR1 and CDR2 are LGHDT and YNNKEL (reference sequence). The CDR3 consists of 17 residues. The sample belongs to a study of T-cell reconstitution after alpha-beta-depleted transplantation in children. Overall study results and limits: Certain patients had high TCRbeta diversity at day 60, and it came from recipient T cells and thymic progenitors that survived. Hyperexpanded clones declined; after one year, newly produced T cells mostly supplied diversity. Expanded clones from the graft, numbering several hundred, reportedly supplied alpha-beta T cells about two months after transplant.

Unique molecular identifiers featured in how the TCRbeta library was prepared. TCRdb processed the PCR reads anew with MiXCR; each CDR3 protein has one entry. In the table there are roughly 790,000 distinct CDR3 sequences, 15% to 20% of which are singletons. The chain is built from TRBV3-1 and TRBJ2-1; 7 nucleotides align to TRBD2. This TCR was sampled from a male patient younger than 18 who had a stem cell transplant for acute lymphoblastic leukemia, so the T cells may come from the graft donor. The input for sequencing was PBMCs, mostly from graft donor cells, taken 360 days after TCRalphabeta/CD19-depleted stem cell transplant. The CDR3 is CASSQNVAGSSYNEQFF. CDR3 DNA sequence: TGTGCCAGCAGCCAAAACGTAGCGGGTAGCTCCTACAATGAGCAGTTCTTC.